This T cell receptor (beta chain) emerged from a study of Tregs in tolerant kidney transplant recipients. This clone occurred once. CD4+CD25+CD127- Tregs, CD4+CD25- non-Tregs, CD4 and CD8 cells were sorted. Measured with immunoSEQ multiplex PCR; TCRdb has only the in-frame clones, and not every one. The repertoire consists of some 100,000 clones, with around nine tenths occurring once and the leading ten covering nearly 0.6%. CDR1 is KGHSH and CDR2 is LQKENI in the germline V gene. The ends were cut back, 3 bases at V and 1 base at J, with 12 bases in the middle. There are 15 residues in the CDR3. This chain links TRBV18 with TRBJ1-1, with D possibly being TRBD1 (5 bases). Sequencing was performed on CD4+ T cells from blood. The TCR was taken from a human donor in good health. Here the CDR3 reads CASSPDRRPNTEAFF. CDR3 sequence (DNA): TGTGCCAGCTCACCTGACAGACGCCCGAACACTGAAGCTTTCTTT. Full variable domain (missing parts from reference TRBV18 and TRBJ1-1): NAGVMQNPRHLVRRRGQEARLRCSPMKGHSHVYWYRQLPEEGLKFMVYLQKENIIDESGMPKERFSAEFPKEGPSILRIQQVVRGDSAAYFCASSPDRRPNTEAFFGQGTRLTVV.